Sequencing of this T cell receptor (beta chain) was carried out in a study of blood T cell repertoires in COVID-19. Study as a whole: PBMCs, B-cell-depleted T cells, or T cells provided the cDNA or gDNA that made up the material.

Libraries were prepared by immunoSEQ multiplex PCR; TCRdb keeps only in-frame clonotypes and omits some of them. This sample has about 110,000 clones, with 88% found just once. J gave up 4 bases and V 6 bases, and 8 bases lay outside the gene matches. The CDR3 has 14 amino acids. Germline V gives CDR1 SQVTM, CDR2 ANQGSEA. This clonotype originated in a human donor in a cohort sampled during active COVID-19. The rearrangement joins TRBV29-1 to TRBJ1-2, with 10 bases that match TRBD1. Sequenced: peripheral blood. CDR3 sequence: CSVSGTGEGYGYTF. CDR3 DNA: TGCAGCGTGTCCGGGACAGGGGAGGGCTATGGCTACACCTTC.